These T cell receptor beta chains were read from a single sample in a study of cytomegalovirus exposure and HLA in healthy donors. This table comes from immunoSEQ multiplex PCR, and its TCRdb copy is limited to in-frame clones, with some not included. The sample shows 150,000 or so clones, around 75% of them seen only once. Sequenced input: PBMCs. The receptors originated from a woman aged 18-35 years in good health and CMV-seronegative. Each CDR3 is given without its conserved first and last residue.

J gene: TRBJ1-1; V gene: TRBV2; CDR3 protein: ATQDSFQTEAF
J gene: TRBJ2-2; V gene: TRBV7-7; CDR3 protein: ASSLAGTTARGELF
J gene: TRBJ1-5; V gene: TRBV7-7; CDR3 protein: ASSTQDRYQPQH
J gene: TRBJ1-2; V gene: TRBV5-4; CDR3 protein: ASSLNVGAAKGYT
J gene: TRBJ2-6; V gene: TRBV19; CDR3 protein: ATSREDTLSGANVLT
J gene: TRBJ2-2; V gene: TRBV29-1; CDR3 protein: SARTGGDTGELF
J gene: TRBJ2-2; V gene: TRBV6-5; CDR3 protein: ASTQNTGELF
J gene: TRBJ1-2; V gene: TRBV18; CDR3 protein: ASSPGGFYGYT
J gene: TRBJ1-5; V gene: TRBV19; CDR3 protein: ASTPGQGAPRPQH
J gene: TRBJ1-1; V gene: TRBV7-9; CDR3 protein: ASGDRALNTEAF
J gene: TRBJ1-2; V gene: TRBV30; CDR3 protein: AWSRWDRGSYGYT
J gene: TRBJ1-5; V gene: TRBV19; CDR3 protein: ASSIVVGGSQPQH
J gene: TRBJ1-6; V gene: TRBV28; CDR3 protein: ATVRGRVGYSPLH
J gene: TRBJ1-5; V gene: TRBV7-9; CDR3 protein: ASSSNYQPQH
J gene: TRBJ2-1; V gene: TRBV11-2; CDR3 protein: ASSFWDRGHRNEQF
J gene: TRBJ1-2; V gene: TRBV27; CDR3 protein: ASSSGQSWVGYT
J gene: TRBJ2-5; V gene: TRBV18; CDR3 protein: ASSATSGDKETQY
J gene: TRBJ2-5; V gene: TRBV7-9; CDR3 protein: ASSATGEETQY
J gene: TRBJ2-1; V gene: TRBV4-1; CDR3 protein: ASSQPGLAQKRRF
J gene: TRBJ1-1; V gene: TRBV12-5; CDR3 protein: ASGLKGGTEAF
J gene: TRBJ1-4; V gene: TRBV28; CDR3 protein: ASRPIILGEKLF
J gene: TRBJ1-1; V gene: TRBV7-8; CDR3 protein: ASSHRAGRGNTEAF
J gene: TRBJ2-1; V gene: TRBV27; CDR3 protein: ASSFPPGQGLDEQF
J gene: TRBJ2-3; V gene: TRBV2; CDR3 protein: ASRVTASSTDTQY
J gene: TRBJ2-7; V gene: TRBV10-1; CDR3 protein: ARPASGSYEQY
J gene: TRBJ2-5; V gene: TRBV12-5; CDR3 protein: ASGLVPLQGLTQY
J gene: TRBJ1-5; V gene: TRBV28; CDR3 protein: ASSLGGPNQPQH
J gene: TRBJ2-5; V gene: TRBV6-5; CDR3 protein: ASSYGTETQY
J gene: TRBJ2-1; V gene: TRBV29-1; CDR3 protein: SVEDEGGGSSYSEQF
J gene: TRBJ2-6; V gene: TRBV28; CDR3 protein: ASSFGGSGANVLT
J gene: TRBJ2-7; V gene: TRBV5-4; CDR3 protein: ASSLGQHSYEQY
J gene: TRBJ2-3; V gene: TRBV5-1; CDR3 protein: ASSLTGGANTDTQY
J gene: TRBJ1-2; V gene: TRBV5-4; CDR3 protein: ASSFGTGENYGYT
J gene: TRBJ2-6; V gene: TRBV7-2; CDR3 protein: ASSLARQGGFSGANVLT
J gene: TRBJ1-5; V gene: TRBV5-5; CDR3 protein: ASSLRGNQPQH
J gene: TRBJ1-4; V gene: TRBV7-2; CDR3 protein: ASSLEGTGGLEKLF
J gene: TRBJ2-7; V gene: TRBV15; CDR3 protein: ATSRGFAGPYEQY
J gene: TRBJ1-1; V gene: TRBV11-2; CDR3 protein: ASSSTGEAF
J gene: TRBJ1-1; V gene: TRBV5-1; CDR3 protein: ASSFLQGGLNTEAF
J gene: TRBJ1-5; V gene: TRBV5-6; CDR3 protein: ASSLNRDRGEYSNQPQH
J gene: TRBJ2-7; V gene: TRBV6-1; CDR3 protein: ASSAGGQGFYEQY
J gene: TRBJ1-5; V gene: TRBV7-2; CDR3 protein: ASSEQGMQPQH
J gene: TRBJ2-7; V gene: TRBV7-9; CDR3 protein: ASSLGWSSYEQY
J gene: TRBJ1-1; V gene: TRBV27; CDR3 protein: ASARQGEAF
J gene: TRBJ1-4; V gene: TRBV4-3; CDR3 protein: ASSQDLRRTNEKLF
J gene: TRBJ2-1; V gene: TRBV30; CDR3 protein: AASDRFVNEQF
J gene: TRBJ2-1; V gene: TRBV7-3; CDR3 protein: ASSLYGGLTYNEQF